This T cell receptor (beta chain) emerged from a study of identical twins. There were only healthy Caucasians among the donors. TCRdb ran MiXCR on the 5' RACE reads and lists one entry per CDR3 protein. Of hundreds of thousands of distinct CDR3 sequences listed, approximately 8.5% were seen once; the top ten hold roughly 2.1%. This clonotype was counted at least ten times. Trimming cost V 4 bases and J 4 bases, with 8 bases left between them. The CDR3 has 14 residues. CDR1 is MGHDK, CDR2 SYGVNS, per germline. The same sample was also studied in work on yellow fever vaccine responses in identical twins. That publication notes: Twins showed a vaccine T cell response that reportedly seemed partly convergent, partly personalized.

Source material: memory (CD45RO+) T cells sorted from blood. The TCR sequence derives from a woman between 18 and 30 years old in good health. The chain is built from TRBV25-1 and TRBJ1-6; D remains unclear. The CDR3 here is CASSGGSYNSPLHF. CDR3 DNA: TGTGCCAGCAGTGGAGGATCGTATAATTCACCCCTCCACTTT.